This T cell receptor (beta chain) comes out of a study of response to subunit inactivated influenza vaccine. Concerning this clonotype itself: Its matching antigen is unknown.

Study-wide points: Each seasonal influenza vaccination, the authors suggested, recruits few new T cells.

Each CDR3 protein is one row after TCRdb ran MiXCR on the RT-PCR reads. Here the sample spans around 750,000 distinct CDR3 sequences, around 21% being singletons. V trimming: 10 bases; J trimming: 0 bases; junction bases outside the gene matches: 10. The length of the CDR3 is 15 residues. Germline V gene data show CDR1 as MNHEY and CDR2 as SMNVEV (reference sequence). This clonotype was obtained from a man aged 50-60 years who received an inactivated influenza vaccine. Specimen: PBMCs from blood, collected around 5 days after vaccination. This chain links TRBV27 with TRBJ2-3; 7 bases map to TRBD2. The CDR3 nucleotides are TGTGCCACCAGATTACAACTAGCGAGCACAGATACGCAGTATTTT. Its protein product is CATRLQLASTDTQYF.